One sample yielded the 30 T cell receptor beta chains listed below, sequenced in a study of blood T cell repertoires in COVID-19. The data were produced by immunoSEQ multiplex PCR, yet TCRdb's version contains in-frame clones alone and is incomplete. Counted here are about 58,000 clones, around 87% occurring once; the ten biggest clones make up roughly 6.7%. Sequences were obtained from peripheral blood. The receptor set was obtained from a human donor with active COVID-19. The donor label of this sample is uncertain.

The chain carries TRBV18 and TRBJ2-7, with TRBD2 matching 10 bases. CDR3 size: 15 residues. V was pared by 3 bases and J by 2 bases, with 4 bases of the junction left unmatched. CDR1 KGHSH and CDR2 LQKENI come from the germline V gene. The CDR3 DNA follows: TGTGCCAGCTCACCGGCAGCGGGAGGGCCCTACGAGCAGTACTTC. As protein: CASSPAAGGPYEQYF.

This chain uses TRBV7-2 with TRBJ2-5; no clear D. The CDR3 is 14 residues long. Looked up from germline, CDR1 is SGHTA and CDR2 is FQGNSA. The germline V and J ends were trimmed by 3 bases and 5 bases, with 13 bases remaining between them. The CDR3 sequence is CASSLAPGLETQYF. The CDR3 nucleotides read TGTGCCAGCAGCTTGGCGCCTGGGCTGGAGACCCAGTACTTC.

The chain links TRBV11-1 to TRBJ2-5; no clear D gene. Germline CDR1 is SGHAT and CDR2 is FQDESV (reference sequence). V was shortened by 5 bases and J by 3 bases, with 10 bases between the two germline ends. The CDR3 totals 13 residues. CDR3 region: CASSVEPEETQYF. The CDR3 bases are TGTGCCAGCAGCGTCGAACCAGAAGAGACCCAGTACTTC.

The rearrangement links TRBV6-2 or TRBV6-3 to TRBJ2-4; weak D call: TRBD1 (5 bases). The germline V gene encodes CDR1 MNHEY and CDR2 SVGEGT. Trimming removed 2 bases from V and 1 base from J, with 9 bases in between. The CDR3 sequence is 15 residues long. Here the CDR3 reads CASSYAGMAKNIQYF. The DNA of the CDR3 is TGTGCCAGCAGTTACGCAGGGATGGCCAAAAACATTCAGTACTTC.

This clone was seen just once. V and J are TRBV19 and TRBJ1-4; 7 bases align to TRBD1. J lost 6 bases, V lost 4 bases, and 5 bases had no gene match. The CDR3 loop spans 14 amino acids. Germline CDR1 LNHDA, CDR2 SQIVND (reference sequence). The CDR3 sequence is CASSRTGPDEKLFF. CDR3 DNA: TGTGCCAGTAGTAGGACAGGACCGGATGAAAAACTGTTTTTT.

The chain joins TRBV27 to TRBJ2-7; D might be TRBD1 (5 bases). CDR1 and CDR2 (germline): MNHEY, SMNVEV (reference sequence). V lost 5 bases and J lost 1, with 12 bases in between. The CDR3 sequence is 14 residues long. CDR3 in amino acids: CASSPQTVSYEQYF. The DNA for the CDR3 is TGTGCCAGCAGTCCCCAGACAGTTTCCTACGAGCAGTACTTC.

V is TRBV28 and J is TRBJ1-5, with D uncertain. In germline, CDR1 is MDHEN, CDR2 SYDVKM. The V gene lost 3 bases and the J gene lost 8 bases, with 8 bases spanning the gap. The CDR3 length is 12 residues. CDR3: CASSFPYEPQHF. As DNA, the CDR3 is TGTGCCAGCAGTTTCCCCTACGAGCCCCAGCATTTT.

This chain links TRBV29-1 with TRBJ1-2, with 8 positions matching TRBD1. V shed 2 bases and J 4 bases; nucleotides not matched to a gene: 6. This CDR3 comprises 14 residues. CDR1 is SQVTM, CDR2 ANQGSEA, per germline. As DNA, the CDR3 is TGCAGCGTTGAACAGGGGGCGGATTTCTATGGCTACACCTTC. Translation gives CSVEQGADFYGYTF.

The genes are TRBV18 and TRBJ2-2; D perhaps matches TRBD1 (5 bases). CDR1 KGHSH and CDR2 LQKENI come from the germline V gene. The CDR3 extends over 16 amino acids. The V end was cut by 3 bases, the J end by 0 bases, with 11 bases between. CDR3 sequence reads: CASSPLRASNTGELFF. In nucleotides, the CDR3 is TGTGCCAGCTCACCTCTCAGGGCGTCGAACACCGGGGAGCTGTTTTTT. Filled out from reference TRBV18 and TRBJ2-2, the complete variable domain reads NAGVMQNPRHLVRRRGQEARLRCSPMKGHSHVYWYRQLPEEGLKFMVYLQKENIIDESGMPKERFSAEFPKEGPSILRIQQVVRGDSAAYFCASSPLRASNTGELFFGEGSRLTVL.

The chain recombines TRBV11-3 with TRBJ2-7, with a weak D call TRBD1 (6 bases). CDR1 and CDR2 from the germline V gene are SGHNT and YENEEA. There are 14 residues in the CDR3. Trimming pared 5 bases from V and 7 bases from J, leaving 18 bases between. The CDR3 loop reads CASSPPQGFKEQYF. The CDR3, as DNA: TGTGCCAGCAGCCCCCCCCAGGGGTTTAAGGAGCAGTACTTC. Full variable domain (outside the CDR3, taken from reference TRBV11-3 and TRBJ2-7): EAGVVQSPRYKIIEKKQPVAFWCNPISGHNTLYWYLQNLGQGPELLIRYENEEAVDDSQLPKDRFSAERLKGVDSTLKIQPAELGDSAVYLCASSPPQGFKEQYFGPGTRLTVT.

V is TRBV18 and J is TRBJ2-7, with TRBD1 matching over 10 bases. The CDR3 consists of 14 residues. The germline V gene encodes CDR1 KGHSH and CDR2 LQKENI. Trimming at V came to 6 bases and at J to 5 bases, leaving 7 bases not matched to a gene. This chain's CDR3 is CASSRQGAAHEQYF. For the CDR3, the DNA is TGTGCCAGCTCTCGACAGGGGGCAGCCCACGAGCAGTACTTC.

The chain couples TRBV5-1 to TRBJ1-2; D remains ambiguous. Germline V lookup: CDR1 SGHRS, CDR2 YFSETQ. Trimming removed 3 bases at V and 8 bases at J, with 17 bases between. The CDR3 is made up of 14 amino acids. The CDR3 nucleotides are TGCGCCAGCAGCTGGTTGACTGAAGATGACGGCTACACCTTC. Protein sequence: CASSWLTEDDGYTF.

V gene TRBV29-1 combines with J gene TRBJ1-2; no clear D gene. The germline V and J ends were trimmed by 7 bases and 2 bases, with 8 bases remaining between them. Germline V gene lookup returns CDR1 SQVTM and CDR2 ANQGSEA. CDR3 length: 11 amino acids. CDR3 in amino acids: CSARENYGYTF. CDR3 bases: TGCAGCGCCCGGGAAAACTATGGCTACACCTTC.

The rearrangement uses TRBV6-5 and TRBJ1-1; D is unresolved. This CDR3 spans 13 amino acids. CDR1 and CDR2 (germline): MNHEY, SVGAGI. Deletions cut 2 bases from V and 3 bases from J, with 7 bases between. Here the CDR3 reads CASSYNRDTEAFF. The CDR3 nucleotides read TGTGCCAGCAGTTACAATAGAGACACTGAAGCTTTCTTT.

V usage is TRBV18 and J usage is TRBJ2-3; 7 bases fit TRBD2. CDR1 and CDR2 from the germline V gene are KGHSH and LQKENI. This CDR3 has 14 amino acids. J was trimmed by 1 base and V by 6 bases; bases with no gene match: 4. The CDR3 here is CASSGDYRTDTQYF. Here the CDR3 DNA reads TGTGCCAGCTCCGGGGACTACCGCACAGATACGCAGTATTTT. Based on the CDR3 plus reference TRBV18 and TRBJ2-3, the full variable domain is NAGVMQNPRHLVRRRGQEARLRCSPMKGHSHVYWYRQLPEEGLKFMVYLQKENIIDESGMPKERFSAEFPKEGPSILRIQQVVRGDSAAYFCASSGDYRTDTQYFGPGTRLTVL.

V and J are TRBV2 and TRBJ2-5, with unresolved D. This CDR3 contains 12 residues. The V gene's germline CDR1 is SNHLY and CDR2 FYNNEI. Trimming pared 4 bases from V and 0 bases from J, leaving 3 bases between. The CDR3 bases are TGTGCCAGCAGTGCCTACCAAGAGACCCAGTACTTC. It codes for CASSAYQETQYF.

This chain joins TRBV28 and TRBJ1-2; D is unresolved. CDR1 is MDHEN, CDR2 SYDVKM, per germline. This CDR3 is 14 amino acids long. Trimming left V 2 bases short and J 6 bases short, with 13 bases between. The CDR3 is CASSLLGRIHGYTF. The CDR3 DNA reads TGTGCCAGCAGTTTACTTGGCAGGATCCATGGCTACACCTTC.

The rearrangement joins TRBV3-1 (or the pseudogene TRBV3-2) to TRBJ2-3; D not resolved. V dropped 2 bases and J dropped 8 bases, with 8 bases sitting between them. The CDR3 spans 12 residues. Germline V gene lookup returns CDR1 LGHDT and CDR2 YNNKEL (reference sequence). The CDR3 DNA follows: TGTGCCAGCAGCCAAACCGAGAGTACGCAGTATTTT. Protein: CASSQTESTQYF.

CDR3 in DNA: TGTGCCAGCAGTTCAACCTCCGCAGAGGACTACGAGCAGTACTTC. Translated, it gives CASSSTSAEDYEQYF. The rearrangement joins TRBV27 to TRBJ2-7; D not resolved. CDR3 size: 15 residues. With 4 bases removed from V and 3 bases from J, the gap between germline ends came to 16 bases. Germline CDR1 MNHEY, CDR2 SMNVEV (reference sequence).

This clone was detected many times. The gene calls are TRBV9 and TRBJ1-4, with 8 bases lining up with TRBD1. This CDR3 contains 16 residues. CDR1 is SGDLS and CDR2 is YYNGEE in the germline V gene. V lost 4 bases to trimming and J lost 8 bases; unmatched junction nucleotides: 13. As DNA, the CDR3 is TGTGCCAGCAGCTCAAAAACGCAGGGGGCGTTGGAAAAACTGTTTTTT. It codes for CASSSKTQGALEKLFF.

V is TRBV7-3 and J is TRBJ2-3, with 8 bases matching TRBD1. Germline loops: CDR1 SGHTA, CDR2 FQGTGA. CDR3 length: 15 amino acids. V lost 5 bases, J lost 2 bases, and 6 bases stayed unmatched. The CDR3 protein is CASSADRGITDTQYF. The CDR3 DNA reads as TGTGCCAGCAGCGCCGACAGGGGAATCACAGATACGCAGTATTTT.

This chain connects TRBV2 to TRBJ2-1; unclear D gene. CDR1 is SNHLY and CDR2 is FYNNEI in the germline V gene. The CDR3 runs to 15 residues. The chain's CDR3 is CATSVGGTSYNEQFF. The DNA of the CDR3 is TGTGCTACCAGTGTTGGCGGTACCTCCTACAATGAGCAGTTCTTC.

A remark on this clone: The sample holds other DNA sequences that translate to the same CDR3. The CDR3 coding sequence is TGTGCCAGCAGCGCGGATAGGGGGCACTACGAGCAGTACTTC. Its translation is CASSADRGHYEQYF. The chain recombines TRBV11-1 with TRBJ2-7, with 7 bases that match TRBD1. Germline CDR1 and CDR2: SGHAT and FQDESV (reference sequence). With 5 bases clipped from V and 3 bases from J, the junction kept 7 bases outside the gene matches. The CDR3 sequence is 14 residues long.

V and J are TRBV5-4 and TRBJ2-7; 11 positions agree with TRBD2. This CDR3 has 14 amino acids. Germline lookup yields CDR1 SGHNT and CDR2 YYREEE (reference sequence). Trimming took 4 bases from V and 2 from J; bases not matched to a gene: 2. CDR3 region: CASSGSGGAYEQYF. The CDR3, as DNA: TGTGCCAGCAGCGGTAGCGGGGGGGCCTACGAGCAGTACTTC.

The chain couples TRBV4-3 to TRBJ1-5, with TRBD1 matching over 8 bases. The CDR3 has 16 residues. Trimming took 4 bases from V and 2 from J; bases not matched to a gene: 7. The germline V gene has CDR1 LGHNA and CDR2 YSLEER. CDR3 sequence (DNA): TGCGCCAGCAGCCCCCAGGCAGGGGGCGGCAATCAGCCCCAGCATTTT. It codes for CASSPQAGGGNQPQHF.

The chain employs TRBV19 and TRBJ2-7, with 7 bases identical to TRBD1. The germline gives CDR1 LNHDA, CDR2 SQIVND (reference sequence). V was clipped by 7 bases and J by 6 bases; unmatched bases: 9. This CDR3 has 13 residues. CDR3 loop: CASTTGNAFEQYF. The DNA of the CDR3 is TGTGCCAGTACGACAGGGAATGCTTTCGAGCAGTACTTC.

This clone has only a few counts. The chain joins TRBV28 to TRBJ2-7, with 7 bases identical to TRBD2. Germline CDR1 is MDHEN and CDR2 is SYDVKM. This CDR3 comprises 15 residues. The trim removed 3 bases at V and 2 bases at J, leaving 7 bases unmatched. The CDR3 DNA sequence: TGTGCCAGCAGTTTGGGGGGGAATCGTCCCTACGAGCAGTACTTC. It translates to CASSLGGNRPYEQYF.

The chain joins TRBV15 to TRBJ2-1; 13 bases align to TRBD2. V was pared by 3 bases and J by 1 base, with 12 bases of the junction left unmatched. Germline V gene lookup returns CDR1 LNHNV and CDR2 YYDKDF (reference sequence). This CDR3 has 20 amino acids. The CDR3 bases are TGTGCCACCAGCAGGAGGAGAGGACTAGCGGGAGTGCTGTCCTACAATGAGCAGTTCTTC. The encoded protein is CATSRRRGLAGVLSYNEQFF.

This clone has only one observation. The chain is built from TRBV6-5 and TRBJ2-7, with a possible D match to TRBD1 (6 bases). Deletions cut 6 bases from V and 2 bases from J, with 17 bases between. The germline gives CDR1 MNHEY, CDR2 SVGAGI. The CDR3 consists of 15 residues. For the CDR3, the DNA is TGTGCCAGCAGCACCGGACAGATCCGTCCCTACGAGCAGTACTTC. Its translation: CASSTGQIRPYEQYF.

J is TRBJ2-7 and V is TRBV2, with D uncertain. This CDR3 has 12 residues. The V and J ends lost 7 bases and 0 bases respectively, with 7 bases between them. Germline assignment: CDR1 SNHLY and CDR2 FYNNEI. The CDR3 DNA sequence: TGTGCCAGCATCAGACTCTCCTACGAGCAGTACTTC. Its translation is CASIRLSYEQYF.